This passage covers 5 T cell receptor beta chains from one sample sequenced in a study of control samples from healthy donors and cancer patients (dated by TCRdb to about 2020). The protocol used for the library was the immunoSEQ multiplex PCR assay. TCRdb provides this immuneACCESS table in a form limited to in-frame rearrangements. Some clones are lacking; in checked studies, under half of them reflect an unresolved V gene, and why the rest are absent is not known. For this sample the table gives 190,000 or so clones, of which approximately 92% were detected only once. Of the sample, almost 1.5% falls within the top ten clones. Sequencing input: blood. These receptor sequences come from a man aged 18 to 29 in good health.

The rearrangement links TRBV13 to TRBJ2-1; no reliable D call. There are 14 residues in the CDR3. CDR1 PRHDT and CDR2 FYEKMQ come from the germline V gene (reference sequence). V was cut by 5 bases and J by 0 bases, with 8 bases left in between. As DNA, the CDR3 is TGTGCCAGCAGCCAGAGGAGCTCCTACAATGAGCAGTTCTTC. Translated: CASSQRSSYNEQFF. Using reference TRBV13 and TRBJ2-1 for the parts outside the CDR3, the full variable domain is AAGVIQSPRHLIKEKRETATLKCYPIPRHDTVYWYQQGPGQDPQFLISFYEKMQSDKGSIPDRFSAQQFSDYHSELNMSSLELGDSALYFCASSQRSSYNEQFFGPGTRLTVL.

The J gene is TRBJ1-2, the V gene TRBV5-5; 8 nucleotides match TRBD1. This CDR3 has 15 amino acids. Unmatched junction bases numbered 10, after V lost 4 bases and J lost 5 bases. Germline V lookup: CDR1 SGHKS, CDR2 YYEKEE (reference sequence). CDR3 protein: CASSLTGVSLYGYTF. The CDR3 nucleotides read TGTGCCAGCAGCCTGACAGGGGTTAGTCTTTATGGCTACACCTTC.

This sequence joins TRBV10-3 and TRBJ2-7; no clear D gene. Trimming cost V 2 bases and J 3 bases, with 11 bases left between them. Germline V gene data show CDR1 as ENHRY and CDR2 as SYGVKD. The CDR3 spans 14 residues. Written as DNA, the CDR3 is TGTGCCATCAGTGAGGAATATCTGAGCTACGAGCAGTACTTC. Amino acids: CAISEEYLSYEQYF.

The count of this clone is one. The chain employs TRBV10-3 and TRBJ2-2, with D possibly matching TRBD1 (7 bases). Germline V gives CDR1 ENHRY, CDR2 SYGVKD. The CDR3 runs 16 residues. Trimming took 2 bases from V and 4 from J, leaving 14 bases between them. CDR3 sequence reads: CAISEGGQGVTGELFF. The CDR3 DNA follows: TGTGCCATCAGTGAGGGGGGGCAGGGGGTCACCGGGGAGCTGTTTTTT.

V is TRBV18 and J is TRBJ2-5; D ambiguous. The V gene's germline CDR1 is KGHSH and CDR2 LQKENI. This CDR3 region has 14 residues. V was shortened by 6 bases and J by 5 bases, with 16 bases between the two germline ends. The DNA of the CDR3 is TGTGCCAGCTCCCCCCCCAGTGAAAGGGAGACCCAGTACTTC. It translates to CASSPPSERETQYF. Complete variable domain (other parts from reference TRBV18 and TRBJ2-5): NAGVMQNPRHLVRRRGQEARLRCSPMKGHSHVYWYRQLPEEGLKFMVYLQKENIIDESGMPKERFSAEFPKEGPSILRIQQVVRGDSAAYFCASSPPSERETQYFGPGTRLLVL.